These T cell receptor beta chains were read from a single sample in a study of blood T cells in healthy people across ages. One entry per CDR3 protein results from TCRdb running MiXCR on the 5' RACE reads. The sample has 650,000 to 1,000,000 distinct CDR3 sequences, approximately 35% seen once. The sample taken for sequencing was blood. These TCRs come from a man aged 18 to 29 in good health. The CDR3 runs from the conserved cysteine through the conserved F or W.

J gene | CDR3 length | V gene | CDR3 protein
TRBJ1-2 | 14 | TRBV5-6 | CASSAGTDFYGYTF
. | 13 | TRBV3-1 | CASSQQGWGEQYF
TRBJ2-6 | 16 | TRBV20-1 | CSAEDRENSGANVLTF
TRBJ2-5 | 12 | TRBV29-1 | CRIGTDQETQYF
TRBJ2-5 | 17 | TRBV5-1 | CASSLAVGGGSYNEQYF
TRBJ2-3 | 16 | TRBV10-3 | CAISTTSGESTDTQYF
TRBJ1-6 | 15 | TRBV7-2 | CASSLQTGTNSPLHF
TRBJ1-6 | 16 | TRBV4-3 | CASSQDQTGTRTPLHF
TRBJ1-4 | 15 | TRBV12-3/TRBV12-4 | CASSSPGRRNEKLFF
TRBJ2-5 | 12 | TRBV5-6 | CASSLRDIKQYF
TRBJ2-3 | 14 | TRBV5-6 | CASSQQGDTDTQYF
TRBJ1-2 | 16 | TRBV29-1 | CSVEDLRDSPVYGYTF
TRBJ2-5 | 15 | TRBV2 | CASSEQGARGETRYF
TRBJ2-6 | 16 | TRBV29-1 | CSVEGHKETGANVLTF
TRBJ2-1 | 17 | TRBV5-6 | CASSFQTGRSSYNEQFF
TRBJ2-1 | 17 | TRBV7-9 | CASSPSWPERGYDEQFF
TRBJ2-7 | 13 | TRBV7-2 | CASSLRENYEQYF
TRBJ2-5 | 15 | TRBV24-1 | CATSGRTLLQETQYF
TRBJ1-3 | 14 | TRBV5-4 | CASSLGRSGNTIYF
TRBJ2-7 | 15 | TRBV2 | CASSERAVFSHEQYF
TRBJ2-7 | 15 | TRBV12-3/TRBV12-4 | CASSLVQGSRYEQYF
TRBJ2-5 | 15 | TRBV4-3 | CASSQDATTSLKQYF
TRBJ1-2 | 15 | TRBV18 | CASSPRDTEPDGYTF
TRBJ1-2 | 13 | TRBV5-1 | CASSVSRTRGYTF
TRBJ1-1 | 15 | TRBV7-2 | CASSPTWGVNTEAFF
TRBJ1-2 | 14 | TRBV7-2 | CASSVDTRPYGYTF
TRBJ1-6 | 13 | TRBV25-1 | CASTSGIYSPLHF
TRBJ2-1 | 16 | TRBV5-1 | CASSDGLTVLTNEQFF
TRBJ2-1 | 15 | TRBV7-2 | CASSPAGTSYNEQFF
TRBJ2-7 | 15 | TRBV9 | CASSAGGTASYEQYF
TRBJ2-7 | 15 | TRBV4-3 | CASSQDVIGGRPQYF
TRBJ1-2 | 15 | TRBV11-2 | CASSFRAPSPYGYTF
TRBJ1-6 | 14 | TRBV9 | CASSVGRRNSPLHF